This TCR beta chain is drawn from a study of post-analysis software for immune sequencing data. Deletions cut 3 bases from V and 2 bases from J, with 19 bases between. Germline values: CDR1 KGHDR, CDR2 SFDVKD. This CDR3 spans 17 amino acids. Study results and caveats: Compared with controls, patients showed significantly lower normalized Chao1 diversity. When the samples were clustered directly with F measure, those that had been prepared in the same batch showed strong co-clustering. TRBV5-6, TRBV5-1 and TRBV20-1 were among several TRBV segments more frequent in patients than controls.

Unique molecular identifiers featured in each of the TCR beta cDNA libraries. There were about 0.95 to 11 million T cells, and 510,000 or so cDNA molecules came from them. TCRdb re-called the PCR reads with MiXCR, one entry per CDR3 protein. The sample has approximately 180,000 distinct CDR3 sequences, about 29% seen once; the top ten hold about 1.6%. Concerning this clonotype itself: The antigen is undetermined.

This TCR came from a girl aged 5-17 years with multiple sclerosis. Material: blood. The V gene is TRBV24-1, the J gene TRBJ2-7, with a possible D match to TRBD2 (10 bases). The CDR3 reads CATSDTGGSGRAYEQYF. DNA of the CDR3: TGTGCCACCAGTGATACAGGGGGCAGCGGGAGGGCCTACGAGCAGTACTTC.